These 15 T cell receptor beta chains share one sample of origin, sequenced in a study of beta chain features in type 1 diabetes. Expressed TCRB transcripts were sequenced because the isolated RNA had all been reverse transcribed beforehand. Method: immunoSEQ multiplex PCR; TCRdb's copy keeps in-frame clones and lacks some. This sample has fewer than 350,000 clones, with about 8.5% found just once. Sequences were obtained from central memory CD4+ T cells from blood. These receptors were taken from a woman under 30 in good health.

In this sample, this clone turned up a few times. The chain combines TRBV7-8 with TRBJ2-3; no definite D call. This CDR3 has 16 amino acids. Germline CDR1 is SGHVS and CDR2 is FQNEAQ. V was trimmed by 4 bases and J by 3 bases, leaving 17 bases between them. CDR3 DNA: TGTGCCAGCAGCTACTTTTTTGCCTCCCGGACAGATACGCAGTATTTT. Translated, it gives CASSYFFASRTDTQYF.

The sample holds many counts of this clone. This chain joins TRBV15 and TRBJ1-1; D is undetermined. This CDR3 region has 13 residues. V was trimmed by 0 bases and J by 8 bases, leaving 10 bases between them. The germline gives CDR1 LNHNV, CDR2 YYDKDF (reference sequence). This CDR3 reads CATSRDRREEAFF. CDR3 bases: TGTGCCACCAGCAGAGATCGGAGAGAGGAAGCTTTCTTT.

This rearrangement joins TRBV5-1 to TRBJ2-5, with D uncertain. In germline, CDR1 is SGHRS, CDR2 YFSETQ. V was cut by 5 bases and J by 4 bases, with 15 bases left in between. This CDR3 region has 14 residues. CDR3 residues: CASRWGPDVETQYF. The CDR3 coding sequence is TGCGCCAGCAGATGGGGTCCAGATGTAGAGACCCAGTACTTC.

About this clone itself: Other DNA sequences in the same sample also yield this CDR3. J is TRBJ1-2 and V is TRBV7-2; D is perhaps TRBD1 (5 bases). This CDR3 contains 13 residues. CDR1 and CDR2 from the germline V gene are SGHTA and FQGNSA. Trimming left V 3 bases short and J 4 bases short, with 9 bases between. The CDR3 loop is CASSLGQGYGYTF. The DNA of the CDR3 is TGTGCCAGCAGCTTGGGCCAGGGCTATGGCTACACCTTC.

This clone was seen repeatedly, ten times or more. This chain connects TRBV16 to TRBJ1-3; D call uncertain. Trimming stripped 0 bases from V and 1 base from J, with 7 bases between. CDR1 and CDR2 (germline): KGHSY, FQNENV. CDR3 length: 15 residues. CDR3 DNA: TGTGCCAGCAGCCAATCGAGGACTTCTGGAAACACCATATATTTT. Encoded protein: CASSQSRTSGNTIYF.

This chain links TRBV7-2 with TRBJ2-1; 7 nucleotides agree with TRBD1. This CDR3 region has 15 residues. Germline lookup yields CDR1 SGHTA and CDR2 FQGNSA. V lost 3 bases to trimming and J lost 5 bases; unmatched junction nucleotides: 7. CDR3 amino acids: CASSLGGTENNEQFF. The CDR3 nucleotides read TGTGCCAGCAGCTTGGGTGGGACAGAGAACAATGAGCAGTTCTTC.

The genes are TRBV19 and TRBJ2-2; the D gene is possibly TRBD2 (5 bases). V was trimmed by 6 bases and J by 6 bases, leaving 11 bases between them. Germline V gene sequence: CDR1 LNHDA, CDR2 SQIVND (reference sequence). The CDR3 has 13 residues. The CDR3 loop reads CASRKDGAGELFF. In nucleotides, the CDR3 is TGTGCCAGTAGGAAAGACGGGGCCGGGGAGCTGTTTTTT.

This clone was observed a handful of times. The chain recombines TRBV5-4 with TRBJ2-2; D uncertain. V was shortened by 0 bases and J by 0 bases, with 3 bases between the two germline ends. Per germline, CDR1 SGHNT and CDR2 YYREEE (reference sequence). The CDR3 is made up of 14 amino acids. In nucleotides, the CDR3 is TGTGCCAGCAGCTTGGAAGCGAACACCGGGGAGCTGTTTTTT. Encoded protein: CASSLEANTGELFF.

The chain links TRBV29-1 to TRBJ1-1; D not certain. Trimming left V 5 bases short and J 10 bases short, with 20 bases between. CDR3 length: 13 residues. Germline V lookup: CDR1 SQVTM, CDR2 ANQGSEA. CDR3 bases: TGCAGCGTTAAGGCGGGAGGTAGTTTTGTAGCTTTCTTT. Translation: CSVKAGGSFVAFF. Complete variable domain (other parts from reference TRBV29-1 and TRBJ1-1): SAVISQKPSRDICQRGTSLTIQCQVDSQVTMMFWYRQQPGQSLTLIATANQGSEATYESGFVIDKFPISRPNLTFSTLTVSNMSPEDSSIYLCSVKAGGSFVAFFGQGTRLTVV.

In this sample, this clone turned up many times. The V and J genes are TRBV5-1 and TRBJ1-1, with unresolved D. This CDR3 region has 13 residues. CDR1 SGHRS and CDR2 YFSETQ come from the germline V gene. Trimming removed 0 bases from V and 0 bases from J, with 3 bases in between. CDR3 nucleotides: TGCGCCAGCAGCTTGGACGTGAACACTGAAGCTTTCTTT. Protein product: CASSLDVNTEAFF. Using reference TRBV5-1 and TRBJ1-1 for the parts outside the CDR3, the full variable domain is KAGVTQTPRYLIKTRGQQVTLSCSPISGHRSVSWYQQTPGQGLQFLFEYFSETQRNKGNFPGRFSGRQFSNSRSEMNVSTLELGDSALYLCASSLDVNTEAFFGQGTRLTVV.

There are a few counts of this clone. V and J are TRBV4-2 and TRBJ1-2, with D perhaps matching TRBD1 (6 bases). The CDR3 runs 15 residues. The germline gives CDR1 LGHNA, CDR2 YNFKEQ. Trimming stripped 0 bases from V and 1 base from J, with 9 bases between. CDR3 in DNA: TGTGCCAGCAGCCAAGACACCAGGGGTAACTATGGCTACACCTTC. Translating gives CASSQDTRGNYGYTF.

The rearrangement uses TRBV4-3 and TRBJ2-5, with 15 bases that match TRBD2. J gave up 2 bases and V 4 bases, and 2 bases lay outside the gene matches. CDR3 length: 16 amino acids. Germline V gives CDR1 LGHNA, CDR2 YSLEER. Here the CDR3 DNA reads TGCGCCAGCAGCCTTGGACTAGCGGGGGGGCAAGAGACCCAGTACTTC. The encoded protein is CASSLGLAGGQETQYF.

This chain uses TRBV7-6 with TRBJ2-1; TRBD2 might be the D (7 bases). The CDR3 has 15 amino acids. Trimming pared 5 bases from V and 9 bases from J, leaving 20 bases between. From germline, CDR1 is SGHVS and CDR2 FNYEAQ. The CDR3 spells CASSPVGGATFEQFF. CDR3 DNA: TGTGCCAGCAGCCCTGTGGGGGGGGCTACATTTGAGCAGTTCTTC.

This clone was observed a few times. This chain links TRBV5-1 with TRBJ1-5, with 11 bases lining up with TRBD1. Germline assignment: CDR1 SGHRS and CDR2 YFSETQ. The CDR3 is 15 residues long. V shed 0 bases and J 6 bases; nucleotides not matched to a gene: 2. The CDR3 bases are TGCGCCAGCAGCTTGGGGACAGGGGGCCTTCAGCCCCAGCATTTT. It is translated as CASSLGTGGLQPQHF.

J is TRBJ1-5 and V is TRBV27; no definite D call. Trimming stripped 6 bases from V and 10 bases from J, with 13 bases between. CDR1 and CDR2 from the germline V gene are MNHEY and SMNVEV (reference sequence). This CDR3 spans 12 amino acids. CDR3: CASRQFSGPQHF. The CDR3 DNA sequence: TGTGCCAGCAGACAGTTCTCCGGTCCCCAGCATTTT.